The 16 T cell receptor beta chains presented below share a single source sample, sequenced in a study of T cells in localized non-small cell lung cancer. Data came from immunoSEQ multiplex PCR; TCRdb stores just in-frame clones and leaves some out. The sample contains around 20,000 clones, about 91% of which appear only once. The sample consisted of peripheral blood, taken before any cancer treatment. The receptor source for this set is a man aged 40 to 75 with stage I lung adenocarcinoma.

The rearrangement uses TRBV9 and TRBJ2-5, with D perhaps matching TRBD1 or TRBD2 (5 bases each). V was cut by 0 bases and J by 4 bases, with 13 bases left in between. CDR3 length: 15 amino acids. Germline values: CDR1 SGDLS, CDR2 YYNGEE. CDR3 amino acids: CASSVVPGPTETQYF. Here the CDR3 DNA reads TGTGCCAGCAGCGTAGTACCGGGACCTACAGAGACCCAGTACTTC. The whole variable domain, remainder taken from reference TRBV9 and TRBJ2-5, is DSGVTQTPKHLITATGQRVTLRCSPRSGDLSVYWYQQSLDQGLQFLIQYYNGEERAKGNILERFSAQQFPDLHSELNLSSLELGDSALYFCASSVVPGPTETQYFGPGTRLLVL.

This chain joins TRBV20-1 and TRBJ2-7; D unresolved. Germline CDR1 DFQATT, CDR2 SNEGSKA (reference sequence). Trimming removed 3 bases at V and 6 bases at J, with 6 bases between. This CDR3 region has 10 residues. This CDR3 is CSASESEQYF. The CDR3 nucleotides read TGCAGTGCTAGTGAGTCCGAGCAGTACTTC.

The CDR3 DNA follows: TGTGCCAGCAGCTTGGAGGCTGGGGGAGAGACCCAGTACTTC. Translation gives CASSLEAGGETQYF. The chain couples TRBV5-4 to TRBJ2-5; D tentatively reads TRBD1 or TRBD2 (5 bases each). Trimming took off 0 bases at V and 4 bases at J, with 10 bases between the two ends. Per germline, CDR1 SGHNT and CDR2 YYREEE (reference sequence). The CDR3 extends over 14 amino acids. The whole variable domain, filled in from reference TRBV5-4 and TRBJ2-5, reads ETGVTQSPTHLIKTRGQQVTLRCSSQSGHNTVSWYQQALGQGPQFIFQYYREEENGRGNFPPRFSGLQFPNYSSELNVNALELDDSALYLCASSLEAGGETQYFGPGTRLLVL.

The chain links TRBV18 to TRBJ2-5, with D tentatively TRBD2 (6 bases). The J call could be wrong; TRBJ2-7 is a better fit for the DNA end. Germline V gives CDR1 KGHSH, CDR2 LQKENI. The CDR3 is 13 amino acids. CDR3 nucleotides: TGTGCCAGCTCACCACGGACTACCTACGAGCAGTACTTC. It encodes CASSPRTTYEQYF.

V is TRBV5-6 and J is TRBJ1-4; no clear D gene. This CDR3 has 16 residues. V lost 4 bases and J lost 0, with 13 bases in between. Germline values: CDR1 SGHDT, CDR2 YYEEEE. The CDR3 loop is CASSPDGTATNEKLFF. The CDR3 DNA follows: TGTGCCAGCAGCCCGGACGGTACTGCAACTAATGAAAAACTGTTTTTT.

The chain combines TRBV6-1 with TRBJ1-6; possibly TRBD1 for D (6 bases). Germline values: CDR1 MNHNS, CDR2 SASEGT. This CDR3 is built from 13 residues. V was cut by 1 base and J by 9 bases, with 7 bases left in between. CDR3 DNA: TGTGCCAGCAGTGAAGAACAGGGTTCACCCCTCCACTTT. This translates into CASSEEQGSPLHF.

The chain combines TRBV6-5 with TRBJ1-3; possibly TRBD1 for D (5 bases). With 6 bases removed from V and 5 bases from J, the gap between germline ends came to 17 bases. The length of the CDR3 is 15 residues. Germline V gene lookup returns CDR1 MNHEY and CDR2 SVGAGI. The DNA for the CDR3 is TGTGCCAGCAGACTTTCAGACAGTCAACGAAACACCATATATTTT. This sequence encodes CASRLSDSQRNTIYF.

V is TRBV25-1 and J is TRBJ1-3; weak D call: TRBD1 (5 bases). The germline CDR1 and CDR2 sequences are MGHDK and SYGVNS. The V gene lost 10 bases and the J gene lost 0 bases, with 19 bases spanning the gap. This CDR3 spans 16 amino acids. CDR3 sequence: CATERGERDSGNTIYF. In DNA, the CDR3 is TGTGCCACCGAAAGGGGAGAGAGAGACTCTGGAAACACCATATATTTT.

The chain joins TRBV28 to TRBJ2-7; tentatively, D is TRBD2 (5 bases). V was trimmed by 7 bases and J by 4 bases, leaving 8 bases between them. In germline, CDR1 is MDHEN, CDR2 SYDVKM. This CDR3 is 11 amino acids long. The CDR3 sequence is CASKSGYEQYF. CDR3 DNA sequence: TGTGCCAGCAAAAGCGGATACGAGCAGTACTTC.

The rearrangement uses TRBV7-2 and TRBJ2-3; the D gene is possibly TRBD1 (5 bases). Deletions cut 6 bases from V and 6 bases from J, with 19 bases between. Germline V CDR1 and CDR2: SGHTA, FQGNSA. The CDR3 totals 15 residues. CDR3 DNA: TGTGCCAGCAGGCTTAGTGCAGGGTTCAGGGATACGCAGTATTTT. Amino acids: CASRLSAGFRDTQYF.

V is TRBV7-3 and J is TRBJ2-7; the D gene is possibly TRBD2 (7 bases). The germline V and J ends were trimmed by 4 bases and 6 bases, with 19 bases remaining between them. The length of the CDR3 is 15 residues. Germline values: CDR1 SGHTA, CDR2 FQGTGA. In DNA, the CDR3 is TGTGCCAGCAGCTCCCCGGACACAGGGAGGGGCGAGCAGTACTTC. This gives the protein CASSSPDTGRGEQYF.

The gene calls are TRBV15 and TRBJ2-3; D might be TRBD1 (5 bases). CDR1 and CDR2 (germline): LNHNV, YYDKDF (reference sequence). The CDR3 is 18 amino acids. V was cut by 0 bases and J by 0 bases, with 16 bases left in between. The CDR3 protein is CATSREYLTDTSTDTQYF. In DNA form, the CDR3 reads TGTGCCACCAGCAGAGAATACCTGACAGATACTAGCACAGATACGCAGTATTTT.

V is TRBV15 and J is TRBJ2-3, with D perhaps being TRBD1 or TRBD2 (5 bases each). Germline-derived CDR1 and CDR2 are LNHNV and YYDKDF (reference sequence). V was shortened by 1 base and J by 2 bases, with 10 bases between the two germline ends. This CDR3 is built from 15 residues. The CDR3 protein is CATSRAGLHTDTQYF. DNA for the CDR3: TGTGCCACCAGCAGAGCGGGGCTTCACACAGATACGCAGTATTTT.

This chain joins TRBV2 and TRBJ1-1, with TRBD1 as a possible D gene (5 bases). The germline gives CDR1 SNHLY, CDR2 FYNNEI. Trimming took off 6 bases at V and 4 bases at J, with 12 bases between the two ends. The CDR3 loop spans 13 amino acids. CDR3 sequence (DNA): TGTGCCAGCAGCGTAGGGGTGGCCACTGAAGCTTTCTTT. Protein sequence: CASSVGVATEAFF.

This clone was found a few times. The chain links TRBV30 to TRBJ1-1; D call uncertain. CDR3 length: 13 residues. Trimming stripped 6 bases from V and 1 base from J, with 12 bases between. Per germline, CDR1 GTSNPN and CDR2 SVGIG (reference sequence). The CDR3 here is CACGRVTNTEAFF. In DNA, the CDR3 is TGTGCCTGCGGAAGGGTTACGAACACTGAAGCTTTCTTT. Complete variable domain (other parts from reference TRBV30 and TRBJ1-1): SQTIHQWPATLVQPVGSPLSLECTVEGTSNPNLYWYRQAAGRGLQLLFYSVGIGQISSEVPQNLSASRPQDRQFILSSKKLLLSDSGFYLCACGRVTNTEAFFGQGTRLTVV.

The genes are TRBV19 and TRBJ1-2, with TRBD1 matching 8 bases. This CDR3 is built from 12 residues. Looked up from germline, CDR1 is LNHDA and CDR2 is SQIVND (reference sequence). V dropped 3 bases and J dropped 11; count of bases not matched to a gene: 5. CDR3: CASSIGDRTYTF. CDR3 sequence (DNA): TGTGCCAGTAGTATCGGGGACAGGACGTACACCTTC. The whole variable domain, filled in from reference TRBV19 and TRBJ1-2, reads DGGITQSPKYLFRKEGQNVTLSCEQNLNHDAMYWYRQDPGQGLRLIYYSQIVNDFQKGDIAEGYSVSREKKESFPLTVTSAQKNPTAFYLCASSIGDRTYTFGSGTRLTVV.